Sequencing of this T cell receptor beta chain was carried out in a study of blood T cells in healthy people across ages. General observations from the study: The CMV status of each donor remained undetermined, and this could have confounded shifts in expanded clonotypes.

A J-beta primer mix and a sample-barcoded 5' primer were used in a second PCR of roughly 6 to 11 cycles. Each CDR3 protein gets one entry after TCRdb re-called the 5' RACE reads with MiXCR. Among 1.5 million to 2 million distinct CDR3 sequences, about 50% were seen once, and the ten largest hold more than 2%. The CDR3 spans 15 residues. Germline CDR1 and CDR2: LGHNA and YSLEER. A word on this clonotype: Antigen unknown. A junction boundary mismatches the germline segment, possibly from a read error.

The TCR sequence derives from a woman between 40 and 50 years old in good health. J is TRBJ1-6 and V is TRBV4-3, with D unclear. Sequencing was performed on blood. CDR3 residues: CTSSQELGRNSPLHF. As DNA, the CDR3 is TGCACCAGCAGCCAAGAGCTTGGCCGGAATTCACCCCTCCACTTT.